This T cell receptor beta chain is drawn from a study of blood T cell repertoires in COVID-19. Study summary: Collection of acute and convalescent COVID-19 samples took place in the United States, Italy and Spain. The cDNA or gDNA used as material had been derived from T cells, B-cell-depleted T cells, or PBMCs.

Patients from Seattle were sampled longitudinally, starting during active infection. This clone was counted between two and nine times. Per the original data handling: Using reference gene primer amplification, nucleated cell counts were estimated. The data were produced by immunoSEQ multiplex PCR, yet TCRdb's version contains in-frame clones alone and is incomplete. That table supplies the V and J calls and clone size; D and trimming were determined from the DNA. The table lists 150,000 or so clones, 75% to 90% of them singletons. Sequenced: peripheral blood. This clonotype was obtained from a man aged 18-30 years with COVID-19, enrolled during active disease.

The CDR3 loop reads CASSWDPNRGGGYTF. For the CDR3, the DNA is TGTGCCAGCAGCTGGGACCCAAACAGGGGCGGAGGCTACACCTTC. The chain recombines TRBV5-4 with TRBJ1-2; 7 nucleotides align to TRBD1. Germline lookup yields CDR1 SGHNT and CDR2 YYREEE (reference sequence). Trimming took 3 bases from V and 8 from J; bases not matched to a gene: 13. This CDR3 is 15 amino acids long.